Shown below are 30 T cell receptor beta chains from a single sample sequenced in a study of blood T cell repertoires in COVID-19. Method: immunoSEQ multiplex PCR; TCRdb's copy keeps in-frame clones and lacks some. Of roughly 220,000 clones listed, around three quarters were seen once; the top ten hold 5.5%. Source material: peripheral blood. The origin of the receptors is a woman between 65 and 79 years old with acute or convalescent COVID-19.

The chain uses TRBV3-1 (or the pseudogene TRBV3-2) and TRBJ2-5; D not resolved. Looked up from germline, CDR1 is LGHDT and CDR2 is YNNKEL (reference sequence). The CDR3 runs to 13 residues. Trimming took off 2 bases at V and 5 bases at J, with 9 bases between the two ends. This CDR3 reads CASSQRSLETQYF. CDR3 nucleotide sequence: TGTGCCAGCAGCCAAAGGAGTTTGGAGACCCAGTACTTC.

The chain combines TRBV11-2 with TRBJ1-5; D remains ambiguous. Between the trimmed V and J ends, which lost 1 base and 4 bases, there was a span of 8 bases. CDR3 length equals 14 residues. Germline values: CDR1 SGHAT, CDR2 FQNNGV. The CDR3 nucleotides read TGTGCCAGCAGCTTAGCCCCCCAGAATCAGCCCCAGCATTTT. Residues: CASSLAPQNQPQHF.

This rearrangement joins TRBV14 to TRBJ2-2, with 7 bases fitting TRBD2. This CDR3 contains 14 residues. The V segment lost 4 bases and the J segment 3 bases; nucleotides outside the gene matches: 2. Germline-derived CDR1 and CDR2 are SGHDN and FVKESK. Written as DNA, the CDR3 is TGTGCCAGCAGCCGGGGAGGGCACACCGGGGAGCTGTTTTTT. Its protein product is CASSRGGHTGELFF.

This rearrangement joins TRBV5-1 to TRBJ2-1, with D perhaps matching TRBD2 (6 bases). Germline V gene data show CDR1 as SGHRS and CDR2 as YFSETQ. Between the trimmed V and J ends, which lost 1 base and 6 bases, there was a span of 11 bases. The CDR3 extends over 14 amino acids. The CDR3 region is CASSLQGDFNEQFF. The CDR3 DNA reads TGCGCCAGCAGCTTGCAAGGGGACTTCAATGAGCAGTTCTTC.

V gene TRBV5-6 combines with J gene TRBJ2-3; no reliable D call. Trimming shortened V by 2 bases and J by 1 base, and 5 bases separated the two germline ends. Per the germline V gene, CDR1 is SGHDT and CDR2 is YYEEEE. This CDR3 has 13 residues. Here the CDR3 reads CASSFPGTDTQYF. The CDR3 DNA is TGTGCCAGCAGCTTTCCAGGCACAGATACGCAGTATTTT.

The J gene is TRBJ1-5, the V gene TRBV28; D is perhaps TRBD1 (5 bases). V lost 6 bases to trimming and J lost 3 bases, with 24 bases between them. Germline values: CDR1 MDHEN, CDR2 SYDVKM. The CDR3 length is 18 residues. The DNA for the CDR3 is TGTGCCAGCAGACGAGACCCCCGGAAGGCAGGGTACAATCAGCCCCAGCATTTT. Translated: CASRRDPRKAGYNQPQHF.

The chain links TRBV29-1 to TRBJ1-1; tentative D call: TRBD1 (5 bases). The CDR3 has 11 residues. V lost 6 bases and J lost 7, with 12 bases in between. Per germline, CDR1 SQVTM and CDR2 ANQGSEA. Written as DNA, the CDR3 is TGCAGCGTCGTGGAGACAGTTGAAGCTTTCTTT. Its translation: CSVVETVEAFF.

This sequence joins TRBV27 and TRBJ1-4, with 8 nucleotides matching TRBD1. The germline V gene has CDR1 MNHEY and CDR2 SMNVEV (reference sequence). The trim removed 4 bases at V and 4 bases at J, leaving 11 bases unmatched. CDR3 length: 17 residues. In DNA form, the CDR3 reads TGTGCCAGCAGTTCACTCCTGACAGGGGCGGATAATGAAAAACTGTTTTTT. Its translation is CASSSLLTGADNEKLFF.

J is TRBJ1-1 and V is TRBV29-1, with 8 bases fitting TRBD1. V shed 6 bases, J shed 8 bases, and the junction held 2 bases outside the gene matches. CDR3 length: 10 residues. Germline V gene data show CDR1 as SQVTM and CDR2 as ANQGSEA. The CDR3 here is CSVRTGEAFF. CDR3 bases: TGCAGCGTACGGACAGGGGAAGCTTTCTTT. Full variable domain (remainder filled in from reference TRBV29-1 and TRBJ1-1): SAVISQKPSRDICQRGTSLTIQCQVDSQVTMMFWYRQQPGQSLTLIATANQGSEATYESGFVIDKFPISRPNLTFSTLTVSNMSPEDSSIYLCSVRTGEAFFGQGTRLTVV.

CDR3 protein: CASSPRRGMNTEAFF. CDR3 bases: TGTGCCAGCAGCCCAAGACGGGGAATGAACACTGAAGCTTTCTTT. The chain uses TRBV9 and TRBJ1-1; D unclear. Trimming removed 4 bases from V and 0 bases from J, with 13 bases in between. The CDR3 extends over 15 amino acids. Germline V CDR1 and CDR2: SGDLS, YYNGEE.

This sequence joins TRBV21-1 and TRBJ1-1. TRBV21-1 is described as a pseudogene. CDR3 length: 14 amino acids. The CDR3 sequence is CASEGQLSDTEAFF. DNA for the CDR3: TGTGCCAGCGAGGGTCAGCTGTCGGACACTGAAGCTTTCTTT.

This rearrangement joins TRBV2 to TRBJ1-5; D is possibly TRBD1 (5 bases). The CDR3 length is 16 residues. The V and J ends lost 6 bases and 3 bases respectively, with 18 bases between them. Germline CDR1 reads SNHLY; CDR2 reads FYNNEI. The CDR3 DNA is TGTGCCAGCAGCGCCCGGCAAGGGGCGCTCAATCAGCCCCAGCATTTT. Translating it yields CASSARQGALNQPQHF.

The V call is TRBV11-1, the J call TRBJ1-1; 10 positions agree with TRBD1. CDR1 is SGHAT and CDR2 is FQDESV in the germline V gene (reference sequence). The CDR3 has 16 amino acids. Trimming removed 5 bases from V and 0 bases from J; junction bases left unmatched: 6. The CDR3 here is CASSQPGQGLNTEAFF. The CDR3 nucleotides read TGTGCCAGCAGCCAACCGGGACAGGGGCTGAACACTGAAGCTTTCTTT.

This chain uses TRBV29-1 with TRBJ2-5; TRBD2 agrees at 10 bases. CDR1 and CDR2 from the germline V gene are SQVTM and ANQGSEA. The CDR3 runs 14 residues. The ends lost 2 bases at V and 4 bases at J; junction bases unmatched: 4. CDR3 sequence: CSVELAGVVETQYF. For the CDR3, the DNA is TGCAGCGTTGAACTAGCGGGAGTTGTAGAGACCCAGTACTTC.

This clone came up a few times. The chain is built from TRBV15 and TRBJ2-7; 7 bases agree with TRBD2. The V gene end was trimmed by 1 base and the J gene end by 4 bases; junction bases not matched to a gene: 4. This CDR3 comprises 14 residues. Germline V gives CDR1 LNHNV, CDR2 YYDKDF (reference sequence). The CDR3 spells CATSRADGRYEQYF. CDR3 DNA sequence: TGTGCCACCAGCAGAGCCGACGGGAGGTACGAGCAGTACTTC.

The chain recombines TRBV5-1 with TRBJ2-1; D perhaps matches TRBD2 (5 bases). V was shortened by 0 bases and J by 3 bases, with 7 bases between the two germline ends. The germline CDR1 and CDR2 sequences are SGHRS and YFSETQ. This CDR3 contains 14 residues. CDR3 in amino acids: CASSLGRSYNEQFF. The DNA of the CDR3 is TGCGCCAGCAGCTTGGGGAGGAGCTACAATGAGCAGTTCTTC.

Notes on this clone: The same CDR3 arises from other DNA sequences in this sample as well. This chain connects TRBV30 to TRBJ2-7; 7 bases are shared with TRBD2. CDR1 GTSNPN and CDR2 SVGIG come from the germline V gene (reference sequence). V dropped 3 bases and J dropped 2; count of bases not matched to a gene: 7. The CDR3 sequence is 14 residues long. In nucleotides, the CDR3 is TGTGCCTGGAGCGTACTAGCGCCCCCCTACGAGCAGTACTTC. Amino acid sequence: CAWSVLAPPYEQYF. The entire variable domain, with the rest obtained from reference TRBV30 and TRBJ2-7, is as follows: SQTIHQWPATLVQPVGSPLSLECTVEGTSNPNLYWYRQAAGRGLQLLFYSVGIGQISSEVPQNLSASRPQDRQFILSSKKLLLSDSGFYLCAWSVLAPPYEQYFGPGTRLTVT.

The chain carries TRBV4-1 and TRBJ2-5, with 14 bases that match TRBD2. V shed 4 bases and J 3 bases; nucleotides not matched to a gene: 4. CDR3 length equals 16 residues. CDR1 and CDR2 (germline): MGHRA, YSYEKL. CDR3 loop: CASSPGLAGGKETQYF. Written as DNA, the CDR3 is TGCGCCAGCAGCCCAGGACTAGCGGGAGGCAAAGAGACCCAGTACTTC.

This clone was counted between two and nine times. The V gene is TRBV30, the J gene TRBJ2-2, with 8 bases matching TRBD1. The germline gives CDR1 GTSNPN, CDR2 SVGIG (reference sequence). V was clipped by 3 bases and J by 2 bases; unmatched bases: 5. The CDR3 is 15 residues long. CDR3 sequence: CAWSRQGINTGELFF. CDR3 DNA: TGTGCCTGGAGCCGACAGGGGATAAACACCGGGGAGCTGTTTTTT.

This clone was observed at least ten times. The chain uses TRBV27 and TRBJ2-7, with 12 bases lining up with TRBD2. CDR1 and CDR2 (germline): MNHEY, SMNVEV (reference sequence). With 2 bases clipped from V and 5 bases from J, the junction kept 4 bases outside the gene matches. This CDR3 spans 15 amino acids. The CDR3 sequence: CASSLRLAGVHEQYF. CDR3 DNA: TGTGCCAGCAGTTTAAGACTAGCGGGAGTCCACGAGCAGTACTTC.

The CDR3 sequence: CAISGLAGNEQFF. DNA of the CDR3: TGTGCCATCAGTGGGCTAGCGGGTAATGAGCAGTTCTTC. The rearrangement uses TRBV10-3 and TRBJ2-1, with 8 bases fitting TRBD2. Germline trimming cut 4 bases from V and 7 bases from J; bases unmatched to any gene: 3. There are 13 residues in the CDR3. Germline-derived CDR1 and CDR2 are ENHRY and SYGVKD.

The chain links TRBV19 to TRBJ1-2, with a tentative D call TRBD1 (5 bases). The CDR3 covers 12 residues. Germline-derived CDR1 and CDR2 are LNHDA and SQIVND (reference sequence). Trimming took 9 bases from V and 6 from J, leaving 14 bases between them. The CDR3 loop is CASPAGGDGYTF. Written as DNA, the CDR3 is TGTGCCAGCCCCGCAGGAGGGGATGGCTACACCTTC. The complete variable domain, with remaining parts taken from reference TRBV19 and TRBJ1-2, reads DGGITQSPKYLFRKEGQNVTLSCEQNLNHDAMYWYRQDPGQGLRLIYYSQIVNDFQKGDIAEGYSVSREKKESFPLTVTSAQKNPTAFYLCASPAGGDGYTFGSGTRLTVV.

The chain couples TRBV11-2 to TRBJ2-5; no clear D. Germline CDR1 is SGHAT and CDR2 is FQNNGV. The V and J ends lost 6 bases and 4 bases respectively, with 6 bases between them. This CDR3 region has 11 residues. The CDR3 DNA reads TGTGCCAGCAGGGCCTTAGAGACCCAGTACTTC. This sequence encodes CASRALETQYF.

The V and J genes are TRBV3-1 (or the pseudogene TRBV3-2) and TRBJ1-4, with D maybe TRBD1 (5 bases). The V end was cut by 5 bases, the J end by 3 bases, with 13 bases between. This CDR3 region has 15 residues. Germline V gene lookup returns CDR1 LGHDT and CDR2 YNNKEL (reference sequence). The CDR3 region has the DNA TGTGCCAGCAGCAGGTCGGGGGTACCTAATGAAAAACTGTTTTTT. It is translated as CASSRSGVPNEKLFF.

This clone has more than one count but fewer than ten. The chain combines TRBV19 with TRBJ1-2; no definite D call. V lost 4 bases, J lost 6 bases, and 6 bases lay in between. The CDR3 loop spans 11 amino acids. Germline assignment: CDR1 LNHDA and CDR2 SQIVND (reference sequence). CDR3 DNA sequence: TGTGCCAGTAGTACTTATGATGGCTACACCTTC. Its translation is CASSTYDGYTF. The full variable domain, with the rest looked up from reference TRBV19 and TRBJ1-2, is DGGITQSPKYLFRKEGQNVTLSCEQNLNHDAMYWYRQDPGQGLRLIYYSQIVNDFQKGDIAEGYSVSREKKESFPLTVTSAQKNPTAFYLCASSTYDGYTFGSGTRLTVV.

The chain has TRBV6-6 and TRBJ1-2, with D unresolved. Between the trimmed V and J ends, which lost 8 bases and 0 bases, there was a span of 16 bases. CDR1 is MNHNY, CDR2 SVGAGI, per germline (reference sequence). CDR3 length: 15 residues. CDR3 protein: CASALWAGTNYGYTF. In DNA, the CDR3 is TGTGCCAGCGCCCTTTGGGCGGGAACTAACTATGGCTACACCTTC.

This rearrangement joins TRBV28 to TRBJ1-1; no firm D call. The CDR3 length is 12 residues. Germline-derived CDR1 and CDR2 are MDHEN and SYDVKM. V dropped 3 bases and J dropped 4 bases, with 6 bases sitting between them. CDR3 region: CASSLRTTEAFF. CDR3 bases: TGTGCCAGCAGTTTGAGAACCACTGAAGCTTTCTTT.

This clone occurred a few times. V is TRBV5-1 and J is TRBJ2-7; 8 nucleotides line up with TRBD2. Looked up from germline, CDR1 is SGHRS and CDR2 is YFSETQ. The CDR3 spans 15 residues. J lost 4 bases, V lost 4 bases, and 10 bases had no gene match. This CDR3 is CASSLSPGGQYEQYF. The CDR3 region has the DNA TGCGCCAGCAGCCTCTCACCGGGAGGGCAGTACGAGCAGTACTTC.

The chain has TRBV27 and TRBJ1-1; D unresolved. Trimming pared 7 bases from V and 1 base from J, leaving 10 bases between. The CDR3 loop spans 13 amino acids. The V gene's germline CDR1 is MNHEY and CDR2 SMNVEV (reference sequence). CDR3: CASIARENTEAFF. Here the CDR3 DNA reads TGTGCCAGCATCGCGCGGGAGAACACTGAAGCTTTCTTT.

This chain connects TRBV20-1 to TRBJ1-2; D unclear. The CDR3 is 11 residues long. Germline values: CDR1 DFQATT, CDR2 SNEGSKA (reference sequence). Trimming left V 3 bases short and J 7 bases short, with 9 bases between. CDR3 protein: CSASQAAGYTF. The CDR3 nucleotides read TGCAGTGCTAGCCAGGCTGCTGGCTACACCTTC.